This section outlines one TCR beta chain sequence together with its context. TCR beta CDR3 amplification used RNA transcripts. HTBI-primed RT-PCR formed the first round, and a multiplex PCR formed the second. TCRdb processed the multiplex PCR reads anew with MiXCR; each CDR3 protein has one entry. The sample contains approximately 700,000 distinct CDR3 sequences, approximately 40% of which appear only once. This sample stems from a study of Graves' ophthalmopathy and Graves' hyperthyroidism. CDR3 length: 16 amino acids. V dropped 5 bases and J dropped 0 bases, with 13 bases sitting between them. Germline values: CDR1 KGHSH, CDR2 LQKENI.

The chain uses TRBV18 and TRBJ1-4; D is ambiguous. Sequencing was carried out using peripheral blood. The sequence came from an adult man with Graves' ophthalmopathy. The DNA for the CDR3 is TGTGCCAGCTCAGGGGAGATAGTTGCAACTAATGAAAAACTGTTTTTT. It specifies CASSGEIVATNEKLFF.